These 32 T cell receptor beta chains came from one sample sequenced in a study of CD8+ T cells in alopecia areata. Following extraction, RNA underwent reverse transcription to cDNA, which served as the sequencing template. Libraries were prepared by immunoSEQ multiplex PCR; TCRdb keeps only in-frame clonotypes and omits some of them. The data show several thousand clones, with none appearing a single time. The sample's time point: mouse skin 6 weeks after grafting, around onset of hair loss. The sample here was skin, taken at week 6. These TCRs come from a C3H/HeJ mouse with alopecia areata. Mouse MHC haplotype: H2-k.

This clone has a handful of counts. The germline and genes are mouse ones. The read gets to within 4 residues of the CDR3 end, and the germline J gene fills in the rest. J is TRBJ1-1 and V is TRBV19; D might be TRBD1 (6 bases). Trimming left V 4 bases short and J 4 bases short, with 8 bases between. The CDR3 spans 12 residues. Germline V gene sequence: CDR1 FNHDT, CDR2 SITEND (reference sequence). CDR3 region: CASSLRGTEVFF. CDR3 DNA, as far as it was read: TGTGCCAGCAGTCTCAGGGGCACA.

This clone was observed at least ten times. The gene symbols are mouse symbols. The DNA ends 4 residues before the CDR3 does, and the rest of the CDR3 is filled in from the germline J gene. This specimen includes other DNA sequences encoding the same CDR3. V usage is TRBV19 and J usage is TRBJ1-2, with 7 bases fitting TRBD1. The CDR3 covers 14 residues. CDR1 and CDR2 from the germline V gene are FNHDT and SITEND (reference sequence). The trim removed 5 bases at V and 0 bases at J, leaving 4 bases unmatched. Partial CDR3 DNA: TGTGCCAGCAGCCGGGACAGCACAAACTCC. Its translation is CASSRDSTNS. The full CDR3 sequence reads CASSRDSTNSDYTF.

The sample holds many counts of this clone. Each gene name is a mouse one. The read halts 4 residues ahead of the CDR3 end, with the missing end drawn from the germline J gene. V is TRBV19 and J is TRBJ1-2; 9 bases line up with TRBD1. Germline V gene lookup returns CDR1 FNHDT and CDR2 SITEND (reference sequence). The CDR3 is made up of 13 amino acids. The part of the CDR3 DNA that was read is TGTGCCAGCAGGACAGGGGGAGGGTCC. This codes for CASRTGGGS. The full CDR3 sequence reads CASRTGGGSDYTF.

This clone was seen repeatedly, ten times or more. The genes are named according to mouse. The sequence runs out 4 residues before the end of the CDR3; the remainder is reconstructed from the germline J gene. This chain uses TRBV5 with TRBJ2-5, with D maybe TRBD1 (5 bases). V lost 2 bases and J 1 base, leaving 7 bases between the germline ends. Germline V gene lookup returns CDR1 LGHNA and CDR2 YNLKQL (reference sequence). The CDR3 sequence is 14 residues long. The CDR3 sequence: CASSQSRDQDTQYF. The sequenced part of the CDR3 DNA is TGTGCCAGCAGCCAATCCAGGGACCAAGAC.

In this sample, this clone turned up a few times. Mouse gene names apply. The CDR3 end is not reached by the read, which stops 4 residues before it; the germline J gene fills it in. This rearrangement joins TRBV5 to TRBJ2-3; D call uncertain. Germline V gives CDR1 LGHNA, CDR2 YNLKQL (reference sequence). The CDR3 totals 14 residues. Trimming left V 3 bases short and J 0 bases short, with 7 bases between. The CDR3 sequence: CASSQKDSAETLYF. Incomplete CDR3 DNA: TGTGCCAGCAGCCAGAAAGATAGTGCAGAA.

This clone was seen ten or more times. The genes are named according to mouse. The CDR3 extends 4 residues past the end of the read, so its final part is completed from the germline J gene. The rearrangement uses TRBV5 and TRBJ1-1, with a weak D call TRBD1 (5 bases). Germline assignment: CDR1 LGHNA and CDR2 YNLKQL (reference sequence). The CDR3 has 14 amino acids. CDR3 DNA (partial): TGTGCCAGCAGCCAAGACAGGGAAGAGACA. Translated: CASSQDREET. The full CDR3 is CASSQDREETEVFF.

This clone occurred many times. Gene names follow the mouse nomenclature. Read coverage stops 4 residues before the CDR3 terminus; the germline J gene supplies the remainder. V usage is TRBV17 and J usage is TRBJ2-3; 9 bases agree with TRBD2. The germline V gene has CDR1 MNHDT and CDR2 YYDKIL. CDR3 length: 15 residues. V was clipped by 1 base and J by 1 base; unmatched bases: 0. CDR3 DNA, as far as it was read: TGTGCTAGCAGTAGAGGGGACTGGGGTGCAGAA. Amino acid sequence: CASSRGDWGAE. The CDR3 in its entirety is CASSRGDWGAETLYF.

In this sample, this clone turned up many times. Mouse gene names and germline throughout. The observed sequence ends 4 residues before the CDR3 terminus, with the missing tail filled in from the germline J gene. This chain connects TRBV31 to TRBJ2-1; TRBD2 matches at 13 bases. The V gene end was trimmed by 3 bases and the J gene end by 1 base; junction bases not matched to a gene: 6. Germline V gives CDR1 GKSSPN, CDR2 SITVG. CDR3 length: 17 amino acids. The CDR3 loop is CAWSFGLGGRNYAEQFF. The sequenced CDR3 bases are TGTGCCTGGAGCTTCGGACTGGGGGGGCGAAACTATGCT.

This clone occurred a few times. The genes and germline here are from mouse. The read ends 4 residues shy of where the CDR3 ends; the end is completed using the germline J gene. The chain uses TRBV13-2 and TRBJ1-2, with 7 bases fitting TRBD1. Germline V gene data show CDR1 as NNHNN and CDR2 as SYGAGS (reference sequence). This CDR3 spans 16 amino acids. V shed 0 bases and J 3 bases; nucleotides not matched to a gene: 8. Incomplete CDR3 DNA: TGTGCCAGCGGTGATGCGTGGGAGGGGGCGGACTCC. Protein sequence: CASGDAWEGADS. The CDR3 as a whole reads CASGDAWEGADSDYTF.

This clone has ten or more counts. Gene names and germline match the mouse. The read comes to an end 4 residues before the CDR3 does, leaving the germline J gene to fill in the end. The rearrangement joins TRBV19 to TRBJ1-1, with D possibly being TRBD1 (6 bases). This CDR3 is built from 13 residues. Germline values: CDR1 FNHDT, CDR2 SITEND (reference sequence). CDR3 in amino acids: CASSIRGHTEVFF. The sequenced CDR3 bases are TGTGCCAGCAGTATAAGGGGACATACA.

This clone has ten or more counts. The germline and genes are mouse ones. The CDR3 sequence is CASRPGQGSAETLYF. Incomplete CDR3 DNA: TGTGCCAGCAGACCGGGACAGGGAAGTGCAGAA. The gene calls are TRBV19 and TRBJ2-3, with 9 nucleotides matching TRBD1. The read gets to within 4 residues of the CDR3 end, and the germline J gene fills in the rest. The CDR3 contains 15 residues. V was pared by 5 bases and J by 0 bases, with 4 bases of the junction left unmatched. Germline V gene sequence: CDR1 FNHDT, CDR2 SITEND (reference sequence).

This clone occurred many times. Mouse germline and gene names are used. The CDR3 spells CASGDAWGGSQNTLYF. The CDR3 bases that were read are TGTGCCAGCGGTGATGCCTGGGGGGGTAGTCAAAAC. V is TRBV13-2 and J is TRBJ2-4; 9 positions agree with TRBD2. The read falls 4 residues short of the CDR3 end, and the missing part is taken from the germline J gene. The V and J ends lost 0 bases and 0 bases, in that order; junction bases with no gene match: 2. CDR3 length equals 16 residues. Germline assignment: CDR1 NNHNN and CDR2 SYGAGS (reference sequence).

This clone showed up many times. The genes and germline here are from mouse. The CDR3 extends 3 residues past the end of the read, so its final part is completed from the germline J gene. This chain uses TRBV13-3 with TRBJ1-6; tentatively, D is TRBD1 (6 bases). TRBJ1-6 is classed as an ORF, of uncertain function. V lost 5 bases, J lost 3 bases, and 6 bases lay in between. Germline-derived CDR1 and CDR2 are NNHDY and SYVADS. The CDR3 totals 13 residues. The CDR3 loop is CASRDSYNSPLYF. CDR3 DNA (partial): TGTGCCAGCAGGGACAGCTATAATTCGCCC.

The sample holds many counts of this clone. Gene names are mouse gene names. The read gets to within 4 residues of the CDR3 end, and the germline J gene fills in the rest. The chain has TRBV14 and TRBJ2-7, with D perhaps matching TRBD1 (7 bases). Trimming took off 4 bases at V and 3 bases at J, with 11 bases between the two ends. Germline lookup yields CDR1 SGHDT and CDR2 FRDEAV. The CDR3 runs 13 residues. CDR3 DNA (partial): TGTGCCAGCAGTCCAGGGGGGTTCTAT. Amino acid sequence: CASSPGGFY. The entire CDR3 reads CASSPGGFYEQYF.

There are a few counts of this clone. The gene symbols are mouse symbols. The missing CDR3 end, 4 residues past where the read stops, is filled in from the germline J gene. This chain connects TRBV19 to TRBJ1-1; TRBD1 is a possible D gene (5 bases). Germline V gene sequence: CDR1 FNHDT, CDR2 SITEND (reference sequence). The germline V and J ends were trimmed by 1 base and 1 base, with 8 bases remaining between them. CDR3 size: 14 residues. CDR3 amino acids: CASSIRGVNTEVFF. Partial CDR3 DNA: TGTGCCAGCAGTATACGGGGGGTAAACACA.

By share, this clone ranks as medium-sized (0.01 to 0.1%). Mouse gene names apply. The CDR3 is cut off 4 residues early in the read; its end comes from the germline J gene. The chain joins TRBV17 to TRBJ2-1; 9 bases are a match to TRBD2. Per the germline V gene, CDR1 is MNHDT and CDR2 is YYDKIL. This CDR3 comprises 16 residues. Trimming removed 0 bases from V and 6 bases from J; junction bases left unmatched: 6. CDR3 residues: CASSRDPPGGVAEQFF. The sequenced CDR3 bases are TGTGCTAGCAGTAGAGATCCCCCTGGGGGGGTTGCT.

This clone was observed a few times. A much larger clone differs by one base, so this may be a read error. Mouse gene names apply. The read gets to within 4 residues of the CDR3 end, and the germline J gene fills in the rest. V and J are TRBV13-2 and TRBJ1-2; possibly TRBD1 for D (6 bases). From germline, CDR1 is NNHNN and CDR2 SYGAGS (reference sequence). The ends were cut back, 3 bases at V and 0 bases at J, with 6 bases in the middle. The CDR3 covers 13 residues. This CDR3 reads CASGGTANSDYTF. The covered CDR3 bases are TGTGCCAGCGGTGGGACAGCAAACTCC.

This clone was counted at least ten times. These gene names are mouse names. Coverage ceases 4 residues before the CDR3 finishes, and the germline J gene fills in the end. The rearrangement links TRBV19 to TRBJ2-1, with D perhaps matching TRBD1 (5 bases). The CDR3 loop spans 12 amino acids. Germline V gives CDR1 FNHDT, CDR2 SITEND (reference sequence). V was pared by 10 bases and J by 0 bases, with 8 bases between. The CDR3 DNA, read in part, is TGTGCCTCACAGGATAACTATGCT. Residues: CASQDNYA. The full-length CDR3 reads as CASQDNYAEQFF.

This clone was found many times. Gene names are mouse gene names. Read data end 4 residues before the CDR3 end; the end is taken from the germline J gene. The gene calls are TRBV13-1 and TRBJ2-7; 12 bases fit TRBD2. CDR1 and CDR2 from the germline V gene are NSHNY and SYGAGN. The CDR3 has 14 amino acids. J lost 2 bases, V lost 5 bases, and 2 bases had no gene match. CDR3 bases read: TGTGCCAGCAGCGGGGACTGGGGGGCCTAT. This sequence encodes CASSGDWGAY. The CDR3 in full is CASSGDWGAYEQYF.

Turning to this clone: The genes and germline here are from mouse. The read halts 4 residues ahead of the CDR3 end, with the missing end drawn from the germline J gene. The rearrangement links TRBV19 to TRBJ2-1; 10 bases line up with TRBD2. With V trimmed by 5 bases and J by 3 bases, 2 bases remained unmatched. Germline loops: CDR1 FNHDT, CDR2 SITEND (reference sequence). This CDR3 has 14 residues. The sequenced part of the CDR3 DNA is TGTGCCAGCAGCGACTGGGGGGTCTATGCT. Encoded protein: CASSDWGVYA. The CDR3 reads in full as CASSDWGVYAEQFF.

This clone was observed at least ten times. Mouse gene names and germline throughout. The CDR3 end lies 4 residues beyond the end of the read and is filled in from the germline J gene. This chain connects TRBV1 to TRBJ2-5; 11 bases map to TRBD2. Germline V gene sequence: CDR1 NSQYPW, CDR2 LRSPGD (reference sequence). V was clipped by 1 base and J by 3 bases; unmatched bases: 0. This CDR3 contains 15 residues. The sequenced CDR3 bases are TGCACCTGCAGTGCAGGACTGGGGGGGCAAGAC. Amino acid sequence: CTCSAGLGGQD. The complete CDR3 protein is CTCSAGLGGQDTQYF.

This clone was recorded many times. The gene names here belong to mouse. Sequencing ends 4 residues short of the CDR3 end; the germline J gene provides the rest. This rearrangement joins TRBV1 to TRBJ2-1, with TRBD2 matching over 7 bases. The CDR3 totals 17 residues. Germline V gene lookup returns CDR1 NSQYPW and CDR2 LRSPGD (reference sequence). Losses at the gene ends were 0 bases for V and 0 bases for J; bases not matched to a gene: 5. The sequenced part of the CDR3 DNA is TGCACCTGCAGTGCAGATGACGGGGGGGTTAACTATGCT. Its translation: CTCSADDGGVNYA. The full CDR3 sequence reads CTCSADDGGVNYAEQFF.

This clone was observed many times. Gene names follow the mouse nomenclature. The read terminates 4 residues before the CDR3 end, so the remaining end is supplied by the germline J gene. V usage is TRBV13-2 and J usage is TRBJ2-1, with TRBD1 matching over 9 bases. Per the germline V gene, CDR1 is NNHNN and CDR2 is SYGAGS (reference sequence). This CDR3 has 13 residues. V was pared by 3 bases and J by 5 bases, with 0 bases of the junction left unmatched. This chain's CDR3 is CASGGDRDAEQFF. Incomplete CDR3 DNA: TGTGCCAGCGGTGGGGACAGGGATGCT.

Comment on this clone: Genes here carry mouse names. The sequenced fragment ends 4 residues before the CDR3 boundary, so the rest is inferred from the germline J gene. The V call is TRBV19, the J call TRBJ1-2, with 7 nucleotides matching TRBD1. The junction had 9 bases not matched to a gene; V was cut back by 7 bases and J by 0 bases. Germline CDR1 and CDR2: FNHDT and SITEND (reference sequence). The CDR3 spans 15 residues. The DNA read from the CDR3 is TGTGCCAGCTCCCGTCCCAGGGGGGCAAACTCC. It is translated as CASSRPRGANS. In full, the CDR3 is CASSRPRGANSDYTF. Looking up the rest from reference TRBV19 and TRBJ1-2 gives the full variable domain: GGIITQTPKFLIGQEGQKLTLKCQQNFNHDTMYWYRQDSGKGLRLIYYSITENDLQKGDLSEGYDASREKKSSFSLTVTSAQKNEMAVFLCASSRPRGANSDYTFGSGTRLLVI.

For this clone: Mouse names are used for the genes. Read sequence stops 4 residues before the CDR3 end, and the germline J gene provides the missing end. V gene TRBV31 combines with J gene TRBJ1-2, with D tentatively TRBD1 (5 bases). Germline CDR1 is GKSSPN and CDR2 is SITVG. Trimming cost V 3 bases and J 0 bases, with 11 bases left between them. This CDR3 has 14 amino acids. CDR3 DNA, as far as it was read: TGTGCCTGGAGCTGGGGGGGTGCAAACTCC. Protein sequence: CAWSWGGANS. In full, the CDR3 reads CAWSWGGANSDYTF.

As concerns this clone: Gene labels here are mouse ones. The observed sequence ends 4 residues before the CDR3 terminus, with the missing tail filled in from the germline J gene. The V and J genes are TRBV13-2 and TRBJ2-1; TRBD2 agrees at 9 bases. CDR3 size: 14 residues. V dropped 5 bases and J dropped 4; count of bases not matched to a gene: 4. Germline CDR1 reads NNHNN; CDR2 reads SYGAGS (reference sequence). CDR3 loop: CASGPTGGYAEQFF. Incomplete CDR3 DNA: TGTGCCAGCGGGCCTACTGGGGGGTATGCT.

This clone was counted only a few times. Genes and germline come from the mouse. The read comes to an end 4 residues before the CDR3 does, leaving the germline J gene to fill in the end. This sequence joins TRBV13-1 and TRBJ2-5; 9 nucleotides match TRBD2. The CDR3 spans 14 residues. Germline V gene sequence: CDR1 NSHNY, CDR2 SYGAGN. The CDR3 loop is CASSDVTGGDTQYF. The covered CDR3 bases are TGTGCCAGCAGTGATGTGACTGGGGGAGAC.

This clone was picked up a small number of times. All gene names here are mouse names. The CDR3 goes on 4 residues after the read ends, and that part is filled in from the germline J gene. The J gene is TRBJ2-1, the V gene TRBV19; 9 bases are shared with TRBD2. Per germline, CDR1 FNHDT and CDR2 SITEND (reference sequence). The CDR3 consists of 12 residues. J was trimmed by 6 bases and V by 5 bases; bases with no gene match: 0. The sequenced part of the CDR3 DNA is TGTGCCAGCAGGGACTGGGGTGCT. Protein sequence: CASRDWGA. The CDR3 as a whole reads CASRDWGAEQFF.

This clone was recorded a few times. Any gene name here is a mouse gene name. The CDR3 end falls 4 residues outside the read, so it is completed with the germline J gene. The rearrangement joins TRBV14 to TRBJ2-1; TRBD2 agrees at 9 bases. Trimming removed 4 bases from V and 6 bases from J; junction bases left unmatched: 5. The CDR3 is 14 amino acids. Germline V gene lookup returns CDR1 SGHDT and CDR2 FRDEAV. The sequenced CDR3 bases are TGTGCCAGCAGTCGACTGGGGGCTGGTGCT. This encodes CASSRLGAGA. The complete CDR3 reads CASSRLGAGAEQFF.

This clone showed up many times. All gene names here are mouse names. The read falls 4 residues short of the CDR3 end, and the missing part is taken from the germline J gene. The chain combines TRBV17 with TRBJ2-1, with 8 bases that match TRBD2. J lost 3 bases, V lost 3 bases, and 4 bases had no gene match. The CDR3 is 15 residues long. The germline gives CDR1 MNHDT, CDR2 YYDKIL. The sequenced CDR3 bases are TGTGCTAGCAGTAGTTCGGGGGGGCGCTATGCT. Translating gives CASSSSGGRYA. The whole CDR3 sequence is CASSSSGGRYAEQFF.

This clone was counted ten times or more. Mouse names are used for the genes. Read data end 4 residues before the CDR3 end; the end is taken from the germline J gene. V and J are TRBV19 and TRBJ2-7, with D possibly being TRBD1 (5 bases). This CDR3 contains 13 residues. The V gene's germline CDR1 is FNHDT and CDR2 SITEND (reference sequence). Incomplete CDR3 DNA: TGTGCCAGCAGTATTCGCAGGGCTTAT. It specifies CASSIRRAY. In full, the CDR3 reads CASSIRRAYEQYF. Drawing the rest from reference TRBV19 and TRBJ2-7, the complete variable domain is GGIITQTPKFLIGQEGQKLTLKCQQNFNHDTMYWYRQDSGKGLRLIYYSITENDLQKGDLSEGYDASREKKSSFSLTVTSAQKNEMAVFLCASSIRRAYEQYFGPGTRLTVL.

By sample fraction, this clone is large. The germline and genes are mouse ones. The read ends 4 residues early relative to the CDR3; the germline J gene fills the gap. The chain joins TRBV19 to TRBJ2-5; 8 bases line up with TRBD2. There are 14 residues in the CDR3. Germline V gene lookup returns CDR1 FNHDT and CDR2 SITEND (reference sequence). Partial CDR3 DNA: TGTGCCAGCAGTACGGGGGGGCGCGAAGAC. It specifies CASSTGGRED. The full CDR3 is CASSTGGREDTQYF.